This T cell receptor (beta chain) was found in a study of immune evolution from preneoplasia to lung adenocarcinoma. The CDR3 spans 15 residues. In germline, CDR1 is LNHDA, CDR2 SQIVND (reference sequence). V trimming: 10 bases; J trimming: 5 bases; junction bases outside the gene matches: 12. Method: immunoSEQ multiplex PCR; TCRdb's copy keeps in-frame clones and lacks some. The profile covers 20,000 or so clones, with approximately 75% appearing a single time and 5.5% to 6.5% taken by the ten largest. Between the mid-2010s and the late 2010s, patients underwent resection in Japan or China. Nucleic acids came from premalignant or tumor cells enriched by macro-dissection.

The sample consisted of FFPE invasive lung adenocarcinoma tissue. The receptor was derived from a person aged 55 to 75 with lung adenocarcinoma. The chain couples TRBV19 to TRBJ2-5, with 11 bases aligning to TRBD2. CDR3 region: CATTVAGGVEETQYF. In DNA form, the CDR3 reads TGTGCCACTACCGTAGCGGGAGGGGTGGAGGAGACCCAGTACTTC.